This T cell receptor beta chain stems from a study of technical replicates of blood from several donors (dated 2017 in TCRdb). Library method: the immunoSEQ multiplex PCR assay. TCRdb obtained this table from immuneACCESS and retained in-frame rearrangements with V and J assigned. These tables miss some clones; where compared with another copy, unresolved V genes account for less than half of the shortfall, and the remainder is unexplained. Present in this sample are 75,000 to 90,000 clones, 96% of which were seen just once. Roughly 0.34% of the sample goes to the ten largest clones. With regard to this clone: There is no known antigen for this receptor. Base-call qualities are not available, and no considerably larger clone is one nucleotide away.

Counted from cysteine to phenylalanine, this CDR3 has 12 amino acids. Just the 36-base CDR3 DNA is kept, in frame starting at base 1. The junction shows trimming of 6 bases on V and 3 bases on J, plus 8 bases between the germline ends. CDR1 and CDR2 are drawn from the germline V gene: ENHRY, SYGVKD. The clonotype was recovered from a human donor in good health. The sequencing sample was made of T cells isolated from PBMCs. Recombination linked TRBV10-3 to TRBJ1-1; the D segment could be TRBD1, given 5 matching bases. The CDR3: CAIRGGDTEAFF. The sequence in DNA is TGTGCCATCAGGGGAGGGGACACTGAAGCTTTCTTT.